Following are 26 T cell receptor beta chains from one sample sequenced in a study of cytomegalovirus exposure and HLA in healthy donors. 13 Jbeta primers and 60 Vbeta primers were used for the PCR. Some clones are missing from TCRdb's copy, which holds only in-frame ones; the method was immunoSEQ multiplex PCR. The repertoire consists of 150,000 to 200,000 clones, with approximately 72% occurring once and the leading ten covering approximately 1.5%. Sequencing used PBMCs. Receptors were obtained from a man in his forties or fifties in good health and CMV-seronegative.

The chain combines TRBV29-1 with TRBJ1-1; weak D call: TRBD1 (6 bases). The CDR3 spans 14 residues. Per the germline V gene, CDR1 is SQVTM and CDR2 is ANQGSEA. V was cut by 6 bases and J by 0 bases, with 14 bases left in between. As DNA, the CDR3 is TGCAGCGTCGGGGGGCCCATCATGAACACTGAAGCTTTCTTT. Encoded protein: CSVGGPIMNTEAFF.

DNA for the CDR3: TGTGCCAGCAGCCCCGGACAGGGAGCCTATCAGCCCCAGCATTTT. It encodes CASSPGQGAYQPQHF. This chain joins TRBV7-2 and TRBJ1-5, with 8 bases lining up with TRBD1. The CDR3 covers 15 residues. Per germline, CDR1 SGHTA and CDR2 FQGNSA. The J segment lost 5 bases and the V segment lost 5 bases, leaving 8 bases of the junction unmatched.

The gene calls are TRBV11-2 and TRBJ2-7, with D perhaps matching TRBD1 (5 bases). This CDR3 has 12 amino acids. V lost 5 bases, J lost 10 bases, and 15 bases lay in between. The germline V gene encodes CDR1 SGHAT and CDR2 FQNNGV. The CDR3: CASSLGGQGQYF. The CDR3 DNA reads TGTGCCAGCAGCCTAGGTGGTCAGGGACAGTACTTC.

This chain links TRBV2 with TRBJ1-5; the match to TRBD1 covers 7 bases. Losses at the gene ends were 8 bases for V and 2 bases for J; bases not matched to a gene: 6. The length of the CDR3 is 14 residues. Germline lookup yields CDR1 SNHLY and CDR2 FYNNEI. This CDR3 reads CASARQGGNQPQHF. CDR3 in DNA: TGTGCCAGCGCACGACAGGGAGGCAATCAGCCCCAGCATTTT.

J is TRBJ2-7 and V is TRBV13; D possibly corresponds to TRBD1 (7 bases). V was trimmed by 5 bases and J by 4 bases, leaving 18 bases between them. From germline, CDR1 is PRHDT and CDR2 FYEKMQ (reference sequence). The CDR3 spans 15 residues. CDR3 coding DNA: TGTGCCAGCAGCCTTACAGGAGGGGGCCCTTACGAGCAGTACTTC. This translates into CASSLTGGGPYEQYF.

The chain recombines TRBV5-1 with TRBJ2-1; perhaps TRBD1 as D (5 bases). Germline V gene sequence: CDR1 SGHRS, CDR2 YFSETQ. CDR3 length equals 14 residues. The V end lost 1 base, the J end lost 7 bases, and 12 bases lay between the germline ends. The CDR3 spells CASSLRQMENEQFF. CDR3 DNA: TGCGCCAGCAGCTTGAGACAGATGGAAAATGAGCAGTTCTTC.

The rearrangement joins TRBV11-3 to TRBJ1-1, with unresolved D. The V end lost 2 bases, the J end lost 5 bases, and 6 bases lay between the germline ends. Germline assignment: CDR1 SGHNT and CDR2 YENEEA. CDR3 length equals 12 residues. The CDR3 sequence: CASSLPGTEAFF. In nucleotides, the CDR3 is TGTGCCAGCAGCTTACCGGGGACTGAAGCTTTCTTT.

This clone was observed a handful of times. CDR3 protein: CASSPRVEGTEAFF. The CDR3 nucleotides are TGTGCCAGCTCACCACGGGTGGAGGGCACTGAAGCTTTCTTT. The chain carries TRBV18 and TRBJ1-1; no definite D call. The CDR3 consists of 14 residues. The germline CDR1 and CDR2 sequences are KGHSH and LQKENI. V lost 1 base to trimming and J lost 4 bases, with 10 bases between them.

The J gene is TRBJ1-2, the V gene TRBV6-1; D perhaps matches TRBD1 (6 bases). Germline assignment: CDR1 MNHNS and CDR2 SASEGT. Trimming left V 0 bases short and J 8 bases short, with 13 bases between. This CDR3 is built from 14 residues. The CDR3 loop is CASSEARQVPGYTF. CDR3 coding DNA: TGTGCCAGCAGTGAAGCGAGACAGGTCCCCGGCTACACCTTC.

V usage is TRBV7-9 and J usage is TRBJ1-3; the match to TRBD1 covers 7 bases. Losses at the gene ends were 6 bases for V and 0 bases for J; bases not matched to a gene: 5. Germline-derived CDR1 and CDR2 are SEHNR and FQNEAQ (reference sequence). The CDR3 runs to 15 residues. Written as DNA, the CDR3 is TGTGCCAGCAGATCTGACAGGGCCTCTGGAAACACCATATATTTT. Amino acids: CASRSDRASGNTIYF.

Here the CDR3 DNA reads TGTGCCAGTAGTCCCGGGCTAGCGGGGGGGACGATACAAGAGACCCAGTACTTC. Translated: CASSPGLAGGTIQETQYF. The chain combines TRBV19 with TRBJ2-5, with 12 bases lining up with TRBD2. Losses at the gene ends were 5 bases for V and 2 bases for J; bases not matched to a gene: 12. This CDR3 is 18 amino acids long. Per the germline V gene, CDR1 is LNHDA and CDR2 is SQIVND (reference sequence).

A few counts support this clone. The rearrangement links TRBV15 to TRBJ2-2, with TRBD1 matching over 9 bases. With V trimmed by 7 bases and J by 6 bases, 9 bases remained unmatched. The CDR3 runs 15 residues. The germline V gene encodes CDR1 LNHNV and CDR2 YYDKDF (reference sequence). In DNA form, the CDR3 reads TGTGCCACCACTTACAGGGGGCGCCGGGCCGGGGAGCTGTTTTTT. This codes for CATTYRGRRAGELFF.

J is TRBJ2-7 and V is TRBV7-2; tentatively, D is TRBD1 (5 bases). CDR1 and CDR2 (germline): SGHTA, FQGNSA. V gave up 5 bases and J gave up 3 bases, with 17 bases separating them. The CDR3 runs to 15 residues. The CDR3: CASSRETAYLYEQYF. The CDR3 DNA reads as TGTGCCAGCAGCCGTGAGACAGCCTACCTCTACGAGCAGTACTTC.

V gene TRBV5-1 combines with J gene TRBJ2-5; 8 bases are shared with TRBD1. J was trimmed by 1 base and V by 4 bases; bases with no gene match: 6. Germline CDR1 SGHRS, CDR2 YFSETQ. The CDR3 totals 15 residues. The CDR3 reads CASSRQGTSQETQYF. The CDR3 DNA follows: TGCGCCAGCAGCCGACAGGGGACAAGCCAAGAGACCCAGTACTTC. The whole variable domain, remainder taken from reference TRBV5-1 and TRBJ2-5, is KAGVTQTPRYLIKTRGQQVTLSCSPISGHRSVSWYQQTPGQGLQFLFEYFSETQRNKGNFPGRFSGRQFSNSRSEMNVSTLELGDSALYLCASSRQGTSQETQYFGPGTRLLVL.

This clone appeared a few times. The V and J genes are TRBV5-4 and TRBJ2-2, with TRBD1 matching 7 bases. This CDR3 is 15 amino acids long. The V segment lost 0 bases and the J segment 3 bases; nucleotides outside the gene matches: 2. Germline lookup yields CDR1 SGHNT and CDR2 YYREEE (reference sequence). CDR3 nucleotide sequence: TGTGCCAGCAGCTTGGACAGGGGACACACCGGGGAGCTGTTTTTT. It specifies CASSLDRGHTGELFF.

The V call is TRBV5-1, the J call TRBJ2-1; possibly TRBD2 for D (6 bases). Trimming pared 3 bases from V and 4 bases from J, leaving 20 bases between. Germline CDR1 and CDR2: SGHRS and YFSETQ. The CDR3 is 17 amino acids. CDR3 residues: CASSSDGGALLYNEQFF. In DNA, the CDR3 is TGCGCCAGCAGCTCGGACGGCGGGGCGCTCTTATACAATGAGCAGTTCTTC. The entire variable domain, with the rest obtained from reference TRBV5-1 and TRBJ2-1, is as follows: KAGVTQTPRYLIKTRGQQVTLSCSPISGHRSVSWYQQTPGQGLQFLFEYFSETQRNKGNFPGRFSGRQFSNSRSEMNVSTLELGDSALYLCASSSDGGALLYNEQFFGPGTRLTVL.

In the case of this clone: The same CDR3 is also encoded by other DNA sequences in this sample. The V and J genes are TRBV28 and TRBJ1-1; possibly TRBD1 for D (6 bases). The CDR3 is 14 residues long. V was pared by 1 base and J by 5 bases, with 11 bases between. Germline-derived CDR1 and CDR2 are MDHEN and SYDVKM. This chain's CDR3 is CASSLLGAMTEAFF. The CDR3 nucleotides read TGTGCCAGCAGTTTATTGGGGGCAATGACTGAAGCTTTCTTT.

The CDR3 is CASSIDPRDVSNQPQHF. The CDR3 DNA reads as TGTGCCAGCAGTATCGACCCGAGGGATGTGAGCAATCAGCCCCAGCATTTT. The gene calls are TRBV28 and TRBJ1-5; unclear D gene. The germline CDR1 and CDR2 sequences are MDHEN and SYDVKM. Trimming removed 5 bases from V and 1 base from J, with 18 bases in between. The CDR3 runs to 17 residues.

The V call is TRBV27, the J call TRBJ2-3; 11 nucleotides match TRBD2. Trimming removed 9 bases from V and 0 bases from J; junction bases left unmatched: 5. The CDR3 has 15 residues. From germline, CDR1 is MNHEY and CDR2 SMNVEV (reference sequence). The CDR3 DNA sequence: TGTGCCAGACGGCCTAGCGGGAGGAGCACAGATACGCAGTATTTT. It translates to CARRPSGRSTDTQYF.

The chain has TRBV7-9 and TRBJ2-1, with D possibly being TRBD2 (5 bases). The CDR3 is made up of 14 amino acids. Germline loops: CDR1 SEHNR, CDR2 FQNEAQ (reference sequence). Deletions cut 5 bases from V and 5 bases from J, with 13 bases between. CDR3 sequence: CASSSRRVDNEQFF. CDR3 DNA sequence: TGTGCCAGCAGCAGTAGGCGGGTCGACAATGAGCAGTTCTTC. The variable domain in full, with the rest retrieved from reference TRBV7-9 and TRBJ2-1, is DTGVSQNPRHKITKRGQNVTFRCDPISEHNRLYWYRQTLGQGPEFLTYFQNEAQLEKSRLLSDRFSAERPKGSFSTLEIQRTEQGDSAMYLCASSSRRVDNEQFFGPGTRLTVL.

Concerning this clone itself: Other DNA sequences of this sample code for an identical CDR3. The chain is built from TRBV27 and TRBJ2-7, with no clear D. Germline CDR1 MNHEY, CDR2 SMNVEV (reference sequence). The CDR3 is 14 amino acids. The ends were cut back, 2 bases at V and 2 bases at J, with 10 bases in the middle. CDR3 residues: CASSLGQAPYEQYF. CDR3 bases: TGTGCCAGCAGTTTAGGGCAGGCACCCTACGAGCAGTACTTC.

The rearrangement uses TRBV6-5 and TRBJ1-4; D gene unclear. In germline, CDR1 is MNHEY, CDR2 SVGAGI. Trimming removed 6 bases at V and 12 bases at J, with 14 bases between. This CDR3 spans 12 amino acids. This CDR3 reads CASSRHREELFF. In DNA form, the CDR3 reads TGTGCCAGCAGCCGCCACCGCGAGGAACTGTTTTTT.

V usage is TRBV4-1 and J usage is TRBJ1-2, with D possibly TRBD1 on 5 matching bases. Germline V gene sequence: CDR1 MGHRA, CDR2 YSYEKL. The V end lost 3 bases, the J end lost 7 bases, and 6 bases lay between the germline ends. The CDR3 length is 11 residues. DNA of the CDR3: TGCGCCAGCAGCCAGGGGGGTGGCTACACCTTC. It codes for CASSQGGGYTF.

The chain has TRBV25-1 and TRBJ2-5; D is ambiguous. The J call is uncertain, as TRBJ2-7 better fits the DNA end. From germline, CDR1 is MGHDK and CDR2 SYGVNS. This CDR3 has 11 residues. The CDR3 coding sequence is TGTGCCAGCAGTGACTGGTACGAGCAGTACTTC. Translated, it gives CASSDWYEQYF.

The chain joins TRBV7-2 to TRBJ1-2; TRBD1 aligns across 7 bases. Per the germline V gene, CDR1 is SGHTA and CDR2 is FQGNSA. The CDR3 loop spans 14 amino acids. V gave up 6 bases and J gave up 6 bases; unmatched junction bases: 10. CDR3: CASSLTGSVDGYTF. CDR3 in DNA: TGTGCCAGCAGTTTGACAGGGTCCGTCGATGGCTACACCTTC.

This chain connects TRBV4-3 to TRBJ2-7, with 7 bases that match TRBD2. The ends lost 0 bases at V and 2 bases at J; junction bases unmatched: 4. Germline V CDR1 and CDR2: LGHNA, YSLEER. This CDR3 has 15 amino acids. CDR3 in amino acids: CASSQDFGGAYEQYF. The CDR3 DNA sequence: TGCGCCAGCAGCCAAGATTTTGGGGGGGCCTACGAGCAGTACTTC.